This T cell receptor beta chain was sequenced for a study of early T cells in non-severe SARS-CoV-2 infection. Study details: The authors sequenced bulk RNA from unsorted whole blood, leaving chains unpaired. Study-wide findings and caveats: Anti-spike CD8 specificities were favored by VDJdb matching, whose results missed private and CD4 specificities.

This clonotype showed up just a few times. The antigen is not known. CDR3 length equals 19 residues. Germline V gene lookup returns CDR1 SGHTA and CDR2 FQGNSA. J lost 2 bases, V lost 3 bases, and 9 bases had no gene match. Unique molecular identifiers were added to individual cDNA molecules. TCRdb itself ran the 5' RACE reads through MiXCR, one entry per CDR3 protein. Among more than 80,000 distinct CDR3 sequences listed, over 13% were seen once. V and J are TRBV7-2 and TRBJ2-1, with TRBD2 matching over 14 bases. The sequenced sample consisted of whole blood. This receptor was identified in an adult who was a healthcare worker with PCR-confirmed SARS-CoV-2 infection or an uninfected control (not recorded which). This CDR3 is CASSLTSGRAVSPYNEQFF. The CDR3 DNA reads TGTGCCAGCAGCTTGACTAGCGGGAGGGCCGTGTCCCCCTACAATGAGCAGTTCTTC.